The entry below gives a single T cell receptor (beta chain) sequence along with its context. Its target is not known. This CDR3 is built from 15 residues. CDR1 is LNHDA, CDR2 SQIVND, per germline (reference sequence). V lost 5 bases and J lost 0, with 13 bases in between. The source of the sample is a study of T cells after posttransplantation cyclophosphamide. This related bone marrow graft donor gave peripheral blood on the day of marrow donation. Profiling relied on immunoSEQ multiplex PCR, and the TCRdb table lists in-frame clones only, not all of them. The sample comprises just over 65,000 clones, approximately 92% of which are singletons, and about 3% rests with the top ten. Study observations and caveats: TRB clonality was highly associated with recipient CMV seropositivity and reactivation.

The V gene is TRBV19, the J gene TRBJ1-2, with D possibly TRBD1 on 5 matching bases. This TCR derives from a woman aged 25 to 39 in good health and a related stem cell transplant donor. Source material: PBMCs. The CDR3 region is CASSLTGTTNYGYTF. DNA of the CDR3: TGTGCCAGTAGTTTAACAGGTACCACTAACTATGGCTACACCTTC.